The 30 T cell receptor beta chains below come from one sample, sequenced in a study of T cells in Graves' hyperthyroidism and ophthalmopathy. Authors of the study amplified TCR beta CDR3 regions from RNA transcripts. With the HTBI primer set, the TCR CDR3 went through a first round of RT-PCR. MiXCR was run by TCRdb on the multiplex PCR reads, yielding one entry per CDR3 protein. The table includes over 350,000 distinct CDR3 sequences, 14% to 15% detected once. Material: blood. The receptors were gathered from a man younger than 35 with Graves' ophthalmopathy.

This clonotype was picked up many times. The chain carries TRBV7-2 and TRBJ1-1; no definite D call. The CDR3 totals 15 residues. With 1 base removed from V and 4 bases from J, the gap between germline ends came to 13 bases. The germline CDR1 and CDR2 sequences are SGHTA and FQGNSA. In DNA form, the CDR3 reads TGTGCCAGCAGCTTAGATTGGACCTTGGTCACTGAAGCTTTCTTT. Its translation: CASSLDWTLVTEAFF.

The chain employs TRBV4-2 and TRBJ2-2; TRBD2 aligns across 7 bases. This CDR3 spans 15 amino acids. Germline loops: CDR1 LGHNA, CDR2 YNFKEQ. The V segment lost 0 bases and the J segment 4 bases; nucleotides outside the gene matches: 2. Written as DNA, the CDR3 is TGTGCCAGCAGCCAAGAGGGGGGGGGCACCGGGGAGCTGTTTTTT. Its translation is CASSQEGGGTGELFF.

This clonotype has at least ten counts. This rearrangement joins TRBV20-1 to TRBJ1-1, with D perhaps matching TRBD1 (6 bases). Per germline, CDR1 DFQATT and CDR2 SNEGSKA (reference sequence). The CDR3 spans 14 residues. The V end was cut by 3 bases, the J end by 5 bases, with 16 bases between. CDR3 in amino acids: CSASKPGAMTEAFF. CDR3 bases: TGCAGTGCTAGTAAGCCGGGGGCCATGACTGAAGCTTTCTTT.

In this sample, this clonotype turned up a few times. The chain uses TRBV6-2 or TRBV6-3 and TRBJ2-7; 11 nucleotides line up with TRBD1. The CDR3 spans 18 residues. Per the germline V gene, CDR1 is MNHEY and CDR2 is SVGEGT. Trimming at V came to 0 bases and at J to 0 bases, leaving 7 bases not matched to a gene. The CDR3 DNA reads TGTGCCAGCAGTTACTCGAGGTCCGGACAGGGGGCCTCCTACGAGCAGTACTTC. It is translated as CASSYSRSGQGASYEQYF.

This clonotype was detected many times. The rearrangement uses TRBV2 and TRBJ1-2; D gene unclear. The CDR3 contains 13 residues. Germline values: CDR1 SNHLY, CDR2 FYNNEI. V lost 11 bases and J 1 base, leaving 14 bases between the germline ends. The DNA for the CDR3 is TGTGCCCAAGAGGAAGGGAGTAACTATGGCTACACCTTC. Translation: CAQEEGSNYGYTF.

This clonotype was observed a few times. V is TRBV10-2 and J is TRBJ1-5; D is possibly TRBD1 (6 bases). The V end was cut by 0 bases, the J end by 6 bases, with 9 bases between. Per germline, CDR1 WSHSY and CDR2 SAAADI. This CDR3 region has 14 residues. The CDR3 loop is CASSESAGVQPQHF. CDR3 DNA sequence: TGCGCCAGCAGTGAGTCGGCAGGGGTTCAGCCCCAGCATTTT.

This clonotype was seen many times. The chain joins TRBV5-1 to TRBJ2-2; 8 bases map to TRBD1. Germline V gene sequence: CDR1 SGHRS, CDR2 YFSETQ. This CDR3 has 19 residues. The junction had 14 bases not matched to a gene; V was cut back by 1 base and J by 3 bases. DNA for the CDR3: TGCGCCAGCAGCTTGTTGCAGGGGGCGCTGCGGGATTACACCGGGGAGCTGTTTTTT. Its protein product is CASSLLQGALRDYTGELFF.

CDR3 sequence reads: CASSPTGGAGNIQYF. The DNA for the CDR3 is TGTGCCAGCAGCCCGACCGGTGGAGCCGGGAACATTCAGTACTTC. The gene calls are TRBV5-6 and TRBJ2-4; D ambiguous. Germline V gives CDR1 SGHDT, CDR2 YYEEEE. V was clipped by 4 bases and J by 7 bases, with 18 bases between them. The CDR3 has 15 amino acids.

V and J are TRBV11-3 and TRBJ2-7; D unresolved. The CDR3 is 14 residues long. The V gene's germline CDR1 is SGHNT and CDR2 YENEEA. Trimming took 4 bases from V and 2 from J, leaving 12 bases between them. The CDR3 coding sequence is TGTGCCAGCAGCTCCCCCGATGATCCCTACGAGCAGTACTTC. It translates to CASSSPDDPYEQYF.

The genes are TRBV11-2 and TRBJ2-7; D might be TRBD2 (7 bases). V was shortened by 7 bases and J by 2 bases, with 21 bases between the two germline ends. Germline V gene lookup returns CDR1 SGHAT and CDR2 FQNNGV. The CDR3 loop spans 16 amino acids. CDR3 DNA: TGTGCCAGCACCGCCCTACCGGGGGGCCTCCCCTACGAGCAGTACTTC. This gives the protein CASTALPGGLPYEQYF.

This clonotype was counted only a few times. V and J are TRBV7-9 and TRBJ1-6; tentatively, D is TRBD1 (5 bases). CDR3 length equals 15 residues. V lost 0 bases and J 4 bases, leaving 7 bases between the germline ends. Germline CDR1 reads SEHNR; CDR2 reads FQNEAQ (reference sequence). CDR3 amino acids: CASSLAGGYNSPLHF. DNA of the CDR3: TGTGCCAGCAGCTTAGCCGGGGGGTATAATTCACCCCTCCACTTT.

This clonotype was observed at least ten times. The rearrangement uses TRBV6-2 or TRBV6-3 and TRBJ2-7; TRBD2 might be the D (5 bases). There are 13 residues in the CDR3. Germline lookup yields CDR1 MNHEY and CDR2 SVGEGT. Trimming stripped 5 bases from V and 0 bases from J, with 8 bases between. CDR3 DNA: TGTGCCAGCAGTCGAGCGGCCTCCTACGAGCAGTACTTC. Translation gives CASSRAASYEQYF.

This clonotype was picked up many times. The V gene is TRBV12-3 or TRBV12-4, the J gene TRBJ1-1; D ambiguous. The CDR3 totals 12 residues. V shed 7 bases and J shed 4 bases, with 10 bases lying between them. The CDR3 is CASTLWGTEAFF. The CDR3 coding sequence is TGTGCCAGCACTCTCTGGGGCACTGAAGCTTTCTTT.

The chain carries TRBV5-1 and TRBJ2-3; 8 bases align to TRBD1. CDR3 size: 16 residues. The germline V gene has CDR1 SGHRS and CDR2 YFSETQ. V lost 0 bases, J lost 5 bases, and 8 bases stayed unmatched. CDR3 nucleotides: TGCGCCAGCAGCTTGGGGTCCCAGGGGGCAGGAGATACGCAGTATTTT. Its protein is CASSLGSQGAGDTQYF. The variable domain in full, completed from reference TRBV5-1 and TRBJ2-3, reads KAGVTQTPRYLIKTRGQQVTLSCSPISGHRSVSWYQQTPGQGLQFLFEYFSETQRNKGNFPGRFSGRQFSNSRSEMNVSTLELGDSALYLCASSLGSQGAGDTQYFGPGTRLTVL.

This clonotype was counted at least ten times. V is TRBV7-8 and J is TRBJ1-1, with D possibly TRBD1 on 5 matching bases. The CDR3 has 16 amino acids. Germline CDR1 is SGHVS and CDR2 is FQNEAQ. V lost 5 bases and J lost 0, with 16 bases in between. The CDR3, as DNA: TGTGCCAGCAGCGACGGGACCCCCGGAATGAACACTGAAGCTTTCTTT. It codes for CASSDGTPGMNTEAFF. Drawing the rest from reference TRBV7-8 and TRBJ1-1, the complete variable domain is GAGVSQSPRYKVAKRGQDVALRCDPISGHVSLFWYQQALGQGPEFLTYFQNEAQLDKSGLPSDRFFAERPEGSVSTLKIQRTQQEDSAVYLCASSDGTPGMNTEAFFGQGTRLTVV.

This clonotype was counted at least ten times. The rearrangement links TRBV2 to TRBJ2-7; a possible D gene is TRBD2 (5 bases). V lost 7 bases to trimming and J lost 1 base, with 14 bases between them. The CDR3 length is 14 residues. Germline V gene lookup returns CDR1 SNHLY and CDR2 FYNNEI. The CDR3 protein is CASTPITGSYEQYF. CDR3 nucleotide sequence: TGTGCCAGCACCCCAATAACGGGGTCCTACGAGCAGTACTTC.

This clonotype has at least ten counts. This rearrangement joins TRBV7-8 to TRBJ2-7; the D gene is possibly TRBD1 (6 bases). The CDR3 contains 15 residues. The germline CDR1 and CDR2 sequences are SGHVS and FQNEAQ. V was clipped by 1 base and J by 0 bases, with 10 bases between them. The chain's CDR3 is CASSLVWGLSYEQYF. CDR3 coding DNA: TGTGCCAGCAGCTTAGTATGGGGGCTCTCCTACGAGCAGTACTTC.

This clonotype was found many times. This chain links TRBV2 with TRBJ1-2; D is uncertain. Germline V lookup: CDR1 SNHLY, CDR2 FYNNEI. The CDR3 runs to 12 residues. Trimming took 1 base from V and 5 from J, leaving 5 bases between them. The CDR3 reads CASSEEGYGYTF. The CDR3 coding sequence is TGTGCCAGCAGTGAAGAGGGATATGGCTACACCTTC.

This clonotype was detected many times. The rearrangement joins TRBV2 to TRBJ1-4, with D possibly TRBD1 on 5 matching bases. Looked up from germline, CDR1 is SNHLY and CDR2 is FYNNEI. The V end was cut by 4 bases, the J end by 5 bases, with 17 bases between. The CDR3 is 16 amino acids. The CDR3 loop reads CASSVGVSQGNEKLFF. For the CDR3, the DNA is TGTGCCAGCAGTGTGGGGGTTTCTCAGGGAAATGAAAAACTGTTTTTT.

Comment on this clonotype: This may be a read error: a much more frequent sequence differs by one nucleotide. This chain uses TRBV30 with TRBJ1-5; D may be TRBD1 (5 bases). V was trimmed by 2 bases and J by 6 bases, leaving 14 bases between them. CDR3 length: 14 residues. Germline values: CDR1 GTSNPN, CDR2 SVGIG (reference sequence). The CDR3 nucleotides read TGTGCCTGGAGTACTGACAGTTACTCTCAGCCCCAGCATTTT. This codes for CAWSTDSYSQPQHF.

J is TRBJ1-1 and V is TRBV29-1; a possible D gene is TRBD1 (6 bases). CDR1 SQVTM and CDR2 ANQGSEA come from the germline V gene. V gave up 6 bases and J gave up 5 bases, with 13 bases separating them. This CDR3 region has 12 residues. The CDR3 nucleotides are TGCAGCGTCGCGACAGGTTTGACTGAAGCTTTCTTT. Its translation: CSVATGLTEAFF. Full variable domain (remainder filled in from reference TRBV29-1 and TRBJ1-1): SAVISQKPSRDICQRGTSLTIQCQVDSQVTMMFWYRQQPGQSLTLIATANQGSEATYESGFVIDKFPISRPNLTFSTLTVSNMSPEDSSIYLCSVATGLTEAFFGQGTRLTVV.

Concerning this clonotype: Just one base apart from a much larger clone, this may be a read error. The DNA of the CDR3 is TGTGCCATCAGGTACAGTGTGAACACTGAAGCTTTCTTT. It codes for CAIRYSVNTEAFF. This chain links TRBV10-3 with TRBJ1-1; D is uncertain. The V gene lost 6 bases and the J gene lost 0 bases, with 8 bases spanning the gap. The CDR3 is 13 residues long. The germline gives CDR1 ENHRY, CDR2 SYGVKD.

This clonotype has a handful of counts. The genes are TRBV6-5 and TRBJ2-5; 10 nucleotides line up with TRBD2. Germline V lookup: CDR1 MNHEY, CDR2 SVGAGI. V shed 2 bases, J shed 6 bases, and the junction held 3 bases outside the gene matches. The CDR3 covers 14 residues. DNA of the CDR3: TGTGCCAGCAGTTACAGCGGGAGGGCCCAGACCCAGTACTTC. It codes for CASSYSGRAQTQYF.

The chain couples TRBV6-4 to TRBJ2-1; the D is unclear. CDR1 and CDR2 (germline): MRHNA, SNTAGT. The CDR3 loop spans 14 amino acids. V lost 2 bases and J 4 bases, leaving 9 bases between the germline ends. CDR3 sequence reads: CASSDGNRYNEQFF. The CDR3 nucleotides are TGTGCCAGCAGTGACGGGAACAGATACAATGAGCAGTTCTTC.

Ten or more counts support this clonotype. The chain links TRBV7-8 to TRBJ1-2; 7 bases map to TRBD1. The V gene's germline CDR1 is SGHVS and CDR2 FQNEAQ. V was clipped by 0 bases and J by 8 bases; unmatched bases: 6. This CDR3 is 14 amino acids long. The CDR3 DNA sequence: TGTGCCAGCAGCTTAGCGCGACAGGGAGGCGGCTACACCTTC. Residues: CASSLARQGGGYTF.

This clonotype was detected many times. The chain employs TRBV7-3 and TRBJ2-1, with 7 bases identical to TRBD1. CDR1 is SGHTA, CDR2 FQGTGA, per germline. The CDR3 length is 16 residues. Germline trimming cut 5 bases from V and 7 bases from J; bases unmatched to any gene: 14. This CDR3 is CASSATGTENLNEQFF. For the CDR3, the DNA is TGTGCCAGCAGCGCAACCGGGACAGAGAATTTAAATGAGCAGTTCTTC. Full variable domain (outside the CDR3, taken from reference TRBV7-3 and TRBJ2-1): GAGVSQTPSNKVTEKGKYVELRCDPISGHTALYWYRQSLGQGPEFLIYFQGTGAADDSGLPNDRFFAVRPEGSVSTLKIQRTERGDSAVYLCASSATGTENLNEQFFGPGTRLTVL.

This clonotype came up many times. V is TRBV18 and J is TRBJ1-4; 8 bases map to TRBD1. This CDR3 has 14 residues. The V segment lost 3 bases and the J segment 7 bases; nucleotides outside the gene matches: 4. CDR1 is KGHSH, CDR2 LQKENI, per germline. In DNA form, the CDR3 reads TGTGCCAGCTCACCTGGACAGGGAGGTGAAAAACTGTTTTTT. Encoded protein: CASSPGQGGEKLFF.

This chain uses TRBV14 with TRBJ1-1; 11 bases fit TRBD1. V lost 4 bases and J lost 6; bases outside the gene matches: 4. Germline assignment: CDR1 SGHDN and CDR2 FVKESK. The CDR3 is made up of 14 amino acids. In nucleotides, the CDR3 is TGTGCCAGCAGCCTTGGACAGGGGGCCGCTGAAGCTTTCTTT. As protein: CASSLGQGAAEAFF.

This clonotype was seen ten or more times. The chain links TRBV11-2 to TRBJ2-3, with 7 bases identical to TRBD2. The CDR3 runs 16 residues. Losses at the gene ends were 8 bases for V and 5 bases for J; bases not matched to a gene: 16. Germline CDR1 is SGHAT and CDR2 is FQNNGV. For the CDR3, the DNA is TGTGCCAGCCATGACGTAGGGCGGGAGAGAGGAGATACGCAGTATTTT. This codes for CASHDVGRERGDTQYF.

This chain uses TRBV10-3 with TRBJ1-4, with unresolved D. The CDR3 runs 12 residues. With 6 bases removed from V and 7 bases from J, the gap between germline ends came to 9 bases. Germline lookup yields CDR1 ENHRY and CDR2 SYGVKD. The CDR3 here is CAIRAPGEKLFF. CDR3 nucleotide sequence: TGTGCCATCAGGGCCCCTGGTGAAAAACTGTTTTTT.